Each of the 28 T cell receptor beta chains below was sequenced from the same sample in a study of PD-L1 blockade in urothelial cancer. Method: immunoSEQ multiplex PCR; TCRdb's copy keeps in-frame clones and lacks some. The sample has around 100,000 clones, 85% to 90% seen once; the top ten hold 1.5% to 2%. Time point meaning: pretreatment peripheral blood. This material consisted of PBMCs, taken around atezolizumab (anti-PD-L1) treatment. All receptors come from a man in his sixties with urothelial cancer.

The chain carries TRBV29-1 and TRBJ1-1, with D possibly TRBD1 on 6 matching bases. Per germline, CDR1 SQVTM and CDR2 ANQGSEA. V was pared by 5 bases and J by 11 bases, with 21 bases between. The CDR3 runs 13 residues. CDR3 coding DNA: TGCAGCGTTTACCTTGGGACAAGGAGAACTGCTTTCTTT. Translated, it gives CSVYLGTRRTAFF.

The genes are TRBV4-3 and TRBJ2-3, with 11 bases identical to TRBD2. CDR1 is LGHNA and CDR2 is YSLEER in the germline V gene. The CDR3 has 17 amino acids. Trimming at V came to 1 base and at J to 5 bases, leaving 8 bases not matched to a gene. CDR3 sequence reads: CASSQVLLAGAQDTQYF. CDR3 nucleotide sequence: TGCGCCAGCAGCCAAGTACTACTAGCGGGAGCCCAAGATACGCAGTATTTT.

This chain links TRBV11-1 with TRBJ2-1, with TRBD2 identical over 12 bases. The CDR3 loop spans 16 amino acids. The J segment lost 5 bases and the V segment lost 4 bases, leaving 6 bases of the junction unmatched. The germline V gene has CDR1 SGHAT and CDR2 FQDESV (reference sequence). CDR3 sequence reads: CASSSLAGGRNNEQFF. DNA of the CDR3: TGTGCCAGCAGCTCACTAGCGGGGGGTAGAAACAATGAGCAGTTCTTC.

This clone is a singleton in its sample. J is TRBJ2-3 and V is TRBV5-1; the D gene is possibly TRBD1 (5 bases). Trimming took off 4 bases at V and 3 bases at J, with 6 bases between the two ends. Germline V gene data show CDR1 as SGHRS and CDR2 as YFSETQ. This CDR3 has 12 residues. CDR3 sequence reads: CASSKGTDTQYF. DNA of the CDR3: TGCGCCAGCAGCAAGGGGACAGATACGCAGTATTTT.

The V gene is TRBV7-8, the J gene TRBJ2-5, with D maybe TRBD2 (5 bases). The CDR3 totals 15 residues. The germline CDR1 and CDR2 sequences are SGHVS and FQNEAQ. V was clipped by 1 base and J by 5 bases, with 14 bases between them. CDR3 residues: CASSLETLAAETQYF. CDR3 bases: TGTGCCAGCAGCTTAGAGACCCTAGCTGCCGAGACCCAGTACTTC.

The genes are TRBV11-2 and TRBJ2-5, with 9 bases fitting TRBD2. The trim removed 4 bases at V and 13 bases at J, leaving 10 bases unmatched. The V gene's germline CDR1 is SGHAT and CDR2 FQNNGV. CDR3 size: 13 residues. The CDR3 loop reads CASSSARGGPLYF. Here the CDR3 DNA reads TGTGCCAGCAGCTCCGCGCGGGGGGGACCTTTGTACTTC.

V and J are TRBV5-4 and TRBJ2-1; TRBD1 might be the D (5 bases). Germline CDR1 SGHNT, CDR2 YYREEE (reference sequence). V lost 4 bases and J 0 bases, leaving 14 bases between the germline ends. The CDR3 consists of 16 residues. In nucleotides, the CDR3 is TGTGCCAGCAGCCCGCCTGGGGCGAGCTCCTACAATGAGCAGTTCTTC. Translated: CASSPPGASSYNEQFF.

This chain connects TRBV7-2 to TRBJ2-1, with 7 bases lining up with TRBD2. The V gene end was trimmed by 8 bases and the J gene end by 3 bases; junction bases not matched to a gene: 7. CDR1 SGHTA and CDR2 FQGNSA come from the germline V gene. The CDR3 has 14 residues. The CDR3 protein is CASAGLGVYNEQFF. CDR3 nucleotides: TGTGCCAGCGCCGGACTAGGGGTCTACAATGAGCAGTTCTTC.

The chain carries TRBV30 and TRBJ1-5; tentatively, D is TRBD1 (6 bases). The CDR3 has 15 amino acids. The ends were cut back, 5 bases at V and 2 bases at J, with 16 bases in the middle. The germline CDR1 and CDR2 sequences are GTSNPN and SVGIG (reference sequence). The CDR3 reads CAWSGLGARNQPQHF. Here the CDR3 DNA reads TGTGCCTGGTCCGGTTTGGGGGCACGCAATCAGCCCCAGCATTTT.

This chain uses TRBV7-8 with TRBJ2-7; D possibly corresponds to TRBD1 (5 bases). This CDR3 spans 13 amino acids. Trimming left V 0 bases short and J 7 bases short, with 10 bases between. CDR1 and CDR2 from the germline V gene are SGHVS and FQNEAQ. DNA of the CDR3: TGTGCCAGCAGCTTAGCCCAGGGTAGAGAGCAGTACTTC. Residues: CASSLAQGREQYF.

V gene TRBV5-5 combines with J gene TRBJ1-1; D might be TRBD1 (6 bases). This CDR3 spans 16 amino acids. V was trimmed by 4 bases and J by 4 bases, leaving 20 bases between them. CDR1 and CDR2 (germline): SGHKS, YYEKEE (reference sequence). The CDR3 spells CASSMTGSKVGTEAFF. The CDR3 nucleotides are TGTGCCAGCAGCATGACAGGCTCTAAAGTGGGCACTGAAGCTTTCTTT.

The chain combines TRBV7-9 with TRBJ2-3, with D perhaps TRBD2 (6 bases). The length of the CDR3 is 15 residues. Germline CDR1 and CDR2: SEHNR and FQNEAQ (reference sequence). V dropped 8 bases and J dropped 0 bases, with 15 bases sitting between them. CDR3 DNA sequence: TGTGCCAGCGGGCGGTCAGCGGGTAGCACAGATACGCAGTATTTT. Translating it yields CASGRSAGSTDTQYF.

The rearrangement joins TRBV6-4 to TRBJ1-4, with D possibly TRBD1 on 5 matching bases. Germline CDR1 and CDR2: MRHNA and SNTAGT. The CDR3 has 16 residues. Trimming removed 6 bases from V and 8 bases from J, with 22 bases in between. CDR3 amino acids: CASREKMTDRREKLFF. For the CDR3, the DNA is TGTGCCAGCAGGGAAAAAATGACAGATCGTCGGGAAAAACTGTTTTTT.

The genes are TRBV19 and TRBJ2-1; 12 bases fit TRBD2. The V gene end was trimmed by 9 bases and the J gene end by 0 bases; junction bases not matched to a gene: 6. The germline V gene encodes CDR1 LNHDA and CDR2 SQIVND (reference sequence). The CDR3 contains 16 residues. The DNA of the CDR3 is TGTGCCAGCAGAAGGACTAGCGGGAACTCCTACAATGAGCAGTTCTTC. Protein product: CASRRTSGNSYNEQFF.

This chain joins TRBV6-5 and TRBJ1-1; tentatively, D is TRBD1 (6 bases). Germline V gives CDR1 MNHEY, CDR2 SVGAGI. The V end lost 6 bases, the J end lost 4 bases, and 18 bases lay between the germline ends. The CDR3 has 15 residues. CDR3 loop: CASSASGQKGTEAFF. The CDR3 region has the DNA TGTGCCAGCAGCGCTTCGGGACAAAAGGGCACTGAAGCTTTCTTT.

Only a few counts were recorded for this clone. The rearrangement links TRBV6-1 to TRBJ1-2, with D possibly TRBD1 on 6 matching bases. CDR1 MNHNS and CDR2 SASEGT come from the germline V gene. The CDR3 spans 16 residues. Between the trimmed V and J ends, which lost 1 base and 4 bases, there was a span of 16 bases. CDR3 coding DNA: TGTGCCAGCAGTGAAGGTGACATACAGGGTATCTATGGCTACACCTTC. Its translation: CASSEGDIQGIYGYTF.

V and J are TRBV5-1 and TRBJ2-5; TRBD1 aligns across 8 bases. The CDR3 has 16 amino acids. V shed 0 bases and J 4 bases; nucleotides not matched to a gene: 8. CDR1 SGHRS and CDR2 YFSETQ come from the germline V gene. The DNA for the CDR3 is TGCGCCAGCAGCTTGGTGCCAGGGGGCTACGCAGAGACCCAGTACTTC. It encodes CASSLVPGGYAETQYF.

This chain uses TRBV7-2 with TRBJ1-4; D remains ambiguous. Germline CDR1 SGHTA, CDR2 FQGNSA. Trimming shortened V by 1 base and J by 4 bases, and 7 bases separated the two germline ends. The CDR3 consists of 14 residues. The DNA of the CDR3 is TGTGCCAGCAGCTTAGGCGGGGTTAATGAAAAACTGTTTTTT. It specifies CASSLGGVNEKLFF.

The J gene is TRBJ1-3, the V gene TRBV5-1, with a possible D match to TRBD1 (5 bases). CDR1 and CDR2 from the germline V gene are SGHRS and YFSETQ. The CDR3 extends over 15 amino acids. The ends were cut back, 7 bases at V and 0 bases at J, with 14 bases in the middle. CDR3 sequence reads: CASRTGTDSGNTIYF. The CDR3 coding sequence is TGCGCCAGCCGGACCGGGACTGACTCTGGAAACACCATATATTTT.

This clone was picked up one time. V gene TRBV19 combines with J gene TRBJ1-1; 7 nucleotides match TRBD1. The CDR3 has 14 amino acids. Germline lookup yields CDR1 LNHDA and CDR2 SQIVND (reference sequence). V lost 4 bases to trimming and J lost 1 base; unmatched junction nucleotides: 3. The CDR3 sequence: CASSTDRRNTEAFF. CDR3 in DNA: TGTGCCAGTAGTACGGACAGGAGGAACACTGAAGCTTTCTTT.

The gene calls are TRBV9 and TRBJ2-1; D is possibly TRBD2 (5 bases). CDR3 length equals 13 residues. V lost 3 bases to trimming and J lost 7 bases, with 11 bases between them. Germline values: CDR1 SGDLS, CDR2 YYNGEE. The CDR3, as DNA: TGTGCCAGCAGCGGGACTTCCCAGAATGAGCAGTTCTTC. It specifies CASSGTSQNEQFF.

The CDR3 here is CSVLPGQGTEAFF. In DNA form, the CDR3 reads TGCAGCGTCTTACCGGGACAGGGTACTGAAGCTTTCTTT. The chain uses TRBV29-1 and TRBJ1-1; 9 nucleotides match TRBD1. The CDR3 has 13 residues. The germline gives CDR1 SQVTM, CDR2 ANQGSEA. The V gene end was trimmed by 6 bases and the J gene end by 5 bases; junction bases not matched to a gene: 7.

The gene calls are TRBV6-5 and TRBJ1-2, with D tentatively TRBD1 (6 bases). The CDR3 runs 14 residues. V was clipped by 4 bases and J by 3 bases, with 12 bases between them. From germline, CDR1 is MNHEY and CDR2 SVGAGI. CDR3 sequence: CASSSRTEYYGYTF. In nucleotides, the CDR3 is TGTGCCAGCAGTTCTCGGACAGAGTACTATGGCTACACCTTC.

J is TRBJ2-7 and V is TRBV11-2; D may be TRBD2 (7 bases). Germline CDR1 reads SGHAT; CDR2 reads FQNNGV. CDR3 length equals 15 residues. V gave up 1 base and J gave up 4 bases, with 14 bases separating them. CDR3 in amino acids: CASSLVRGARYEQYF. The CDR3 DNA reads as TGTGCCAGCAGCTTAGTCCGGGGGGCGCGGTACGAGCAGTACTTC.

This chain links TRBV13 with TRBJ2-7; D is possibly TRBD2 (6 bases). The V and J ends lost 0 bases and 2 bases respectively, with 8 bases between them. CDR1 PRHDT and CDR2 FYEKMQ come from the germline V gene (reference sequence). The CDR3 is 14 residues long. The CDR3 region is CASSLGSGAYEQYF. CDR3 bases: TGTGCCAGCAGCTTAGGATCGGGGGCCTACGAGCAGTACTTC.

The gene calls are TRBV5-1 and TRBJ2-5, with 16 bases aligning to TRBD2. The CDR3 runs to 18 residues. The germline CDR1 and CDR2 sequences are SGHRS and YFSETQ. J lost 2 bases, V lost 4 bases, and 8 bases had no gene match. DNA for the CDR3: TGCGCCAGCAGCAGGGGACTAGCGGGAGGGCCCCTTCAAGAGACCCAGTACTTC. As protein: CASSRGLAGGPLQETQYF.

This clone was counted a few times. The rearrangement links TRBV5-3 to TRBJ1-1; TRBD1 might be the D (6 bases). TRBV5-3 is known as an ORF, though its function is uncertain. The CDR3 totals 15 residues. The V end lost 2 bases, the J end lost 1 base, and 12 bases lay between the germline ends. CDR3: CARSLGKTGNTEAFF. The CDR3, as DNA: TGTGCCAGAAGCTTAGGAAAGACAGGGAACACTGAAGCTTTCTTT.

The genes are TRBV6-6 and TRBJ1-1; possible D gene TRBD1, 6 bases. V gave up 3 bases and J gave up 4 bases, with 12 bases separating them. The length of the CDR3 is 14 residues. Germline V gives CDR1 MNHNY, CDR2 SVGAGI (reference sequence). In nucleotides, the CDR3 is TGTGCCAGCAGTTATCAGGGGTATGGCACTGAAGCTTTCTTT. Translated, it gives CASSYQGYGTEAFF.